The 2 T cell receptor beta chains presented below share a single source sample, sequenced in a study of T-cell reconstitution after alpha-beta-depleted transplantation in children. Molecular barcoding with unique molecular identifiers was used for the TCRbeta library. One entry per CDR3 protein results from TCRdb running MiXCR on the PCR reads. The table shows over 80,000 distinct CDR3 sequences, with around 22% occurring only once. The source material was PBMCs, sampled before TCRalphabeta/CD19-depleted stem cell transplant. Every receptor here comes from a boy aged 2-15 years with acute lymphoblastic leukemia, due to receive a stem cell transplant.

This clonotype was counted a few times. J is TRBJ1-2 and V is TRBV9; perhaps TRBD1 as D (6 bases). Between the trimmed V and J ends, which lost 3 bases and 2 bases, there was a span of 14 bases. The CDR3 is 15 residues long. The germline CDR1 and CDR2 sequences are SGDLS and YYNGEE. CDR3 residues: CASSDSGVGNYGYTF. The CDR3 coding sequence is TGTGCCAGCAGCGATTCAGGGGTAGGGAACTATGGCTACACCTTC. Full variable domain (missing parts from reference TRBV9 and TRBJ1-2): DSGVTQTPKHLITATGQRVTLRCSPRSGDLSVYWYQQSLDQGLQFLIQYYNGEERAKGNILERFSAQQFPDLHSELNLSSLELGDSALYFCASSDSGVGNYGYTFGSGTRLTVV.

The gene calls are TRBV7-2 and TRBJ2-1, with no clear D. Germline CDR1 reads SGHTA; CDR2 reads FQGNSA. The CDR3 spans 11 residues. The V end lost 5 bases, the J end lost 8 bases, and 7 bases lay between the germline ends. The CDR3 protein is CASSQKYEQFF. CDR3 nucleotide sequence: TGTGCCAGCAGCCAGAAGTATGAGCAGTTCTTC.